The entry below describes one T cell receptor beta chain. No antigen is known for it. This record belongs to a study of cytomegalovirus exposure and HLA in healthy donors. About the study: The roughly 130 validation repertoires used the same platform as the roughly 670 first-cohort repertoires (as reported by a later analysis). General observations from the study: Rarity characterized most TCR sequences, yet some public TCRs appeared in many donors.

CDR1 and CDR2 (germline): MNHNY, SVGAGI (reference sequence). CDR3 length: 14 amino acids. V dropped 7 bases and J dropped 3; count of bases not matched to a gene: 6. While the first cohort had 600 to 800 subjects, the donors belonged to the separate validation cohort of about 130 subjects. The method was immunoSEQ multiplex PCR; TCRdb's version includes in-frame clones alone and lacks a portion of them. This repertoire shows about 130,000 clones, 70% to 90% found once; its top ten account for under 8%. Sequencing used PBMCs. This clonotype was obtained from a woman in her twenties or thirties in good health and CMV-seropositive. The chain combines TRBV6-6 with TRBJ2-3; 8 nucleotides align to TRBD1. The CDR3 region is CASTWTGSTDTQYF. The CDR3 nucleotides are TGTGCCAGCACCTGGACAGGGTCGACAGATACGCAGTATTTT.